These 13 T cell receptor beta chains came from one sample sequenced in a study of blood T cells in healthy people across ages. A second roughly 7 to 12 cycle PCR used barcoded and J-beta primers. TCRdb ran MiXCR on the 5' RACE reads and lists one entry per CDR3 protein. The sample includes some 1.8 million distinct CDR3 sequences, roughly two fifths of them seen just once. The material sequenced was blood. The receptor source for this set is a human donor in good health.

In its sample, this clonotype was seen a few times. This chain links TRBV18 with TRBJ2-7; perhaps TRBD1 as D (5 bases). CDR1 is KGHSH and CDR2 is LQKENI in the germline V gene. The length of the CDR3 is 14 residues. V was shortened by 6 bases and J by 1 base, with 13 bases between the two germline ends. This CDR3 is CASSVTATSYEQYF. The CDR3 DNA is TGTGCCAGCTCCGTGACAGCAACGTCCTACGAGCAGTACTTC.

In its sample, this clonotype was seen a few times. The chain recombines TRBV5-8 with TRBJ2-1; TRBD1 or TRBD2 may be the D gene (5 bases each). Germline V gene lookup returns CDR1 SGHTS and CDR2 YDEGEE. The CDR3 totals 17 residues. The germline V and J ends were trimmed by 2 bases and 0 bases, with 15 bases remaining between them. The CDR3 protein is CASSLRSGRNSYNEQFF. Here the CDR3 DNA reads TGTGCCAGCAGCTTAAGGTCAGGGAGAAACTCCTACAATGAGCAGTTCTTC.

This clonotype was detected only once. CDR3 protein: CASSQDPSGGFGDTQYF. CDR3 bases: TGCGCCAGCAGCCAAGATCCTAGCGGGGGCTTTGGGGATACGCAGTATTTT. The chain employs TRBV4-1 and TRBJ2-3, with 10 nucleotides matching TRBD2. The CDR3 runs 17 residues. Trimming removed 0 bases from V and 6 bases from J; junction bases left unmatched: 9. Germline values: CDR1 MGHRA, CDR2 YSYEKL.

Comment on this clonotype: A read error is possible here, since a much larger clone lies one base away. This chain links TRBV29-1 with TRBJ2-1; a weak D match, TRBD2 (5 bases). Deletions cut 5 bases from V and 13 bases from J, with 18 bases between. The length of the CDR3 is 12 residues. Per germline, CDR1 SQVTM and CDR2 ANQGSEA. The CDR3, as DNA: TGCAGCGTTACCACAATAAGGGAGACCCAGTTCTTC. Protein sequence: CSVTTIRETQFF.

The V call is TRBV7-2, the J call TRBJ2-3, with 12 bases lining up with TRBD2. The ends lost 5 bases at V and 7 bases at J; junction bases unmatched: 10. The germline V gene has CDR1 SGHTA and CDR2 FQGNSA. CDR3 length: 16 amino acids. This CDR3 reads CASSGKTSGGPNTQYF. The CDR3 DNA reads TGTGCCAGCAGCGGGAAGACTAGCGGGGGACCAAATACGCAGTATTTT.

Of note for this clonotype: A clone one base away is much larger, so this may be a read error. The CDR3 DNA sequence: TGCGGCGTATGCGGAGGGTCCTACGAGCAGTACTTC. Its protein is CGVCGGSYEQYF. This chain uses TRBV29-1 with TRBJ2-7; possible D gene TRBD2, 6 bases. The germline CDR1 and CDR2 sequences are SQVTM and ANQGSEA. CDR3 size: 12 residues.

The chain is built from TRBV7-2 and TRBJ2-6; maybe TRBD2 (5 bases). V was pared by 5 bases and J by 1 base, with 12 bases between. CDR3 size: 16 residues. Germline-derived CDR1 and CDR2 are SGHTA and FQGNSA. The DNA of the CDR3 is TGTGCCAGCAGCCCCTTCCGAGGGTCTGGGGCCAACGTCCTGACTTTC. Residues: CASSPFRGSGANVLTF.

The chain recombines TRBV6-5 with TRBJ2-3; D remains ambiguous. Germline V CDR1 and CDR2: MNHEY, SVGAGI. V gave up 2 bases and J gave up 1 base, with 13 bases separating them. This CDR3 comprises 16 residues. Here the CDR3 DNA reads TGTGCCAGCAGTTACGCCGCCTACCTAGGCACAGATACGCAGTATTTT. Protein product: CASSYAAYLGTDTQYF.

The rearrangement links TRBV7-2 to TRBJ2-2, with a weak D call TRBD2 (5 bases). Germline V gives CDR1 SGHTA, CDR2 FQGNSA. The CDR3 length is 15 residues. Trimming cost V 4 bases and J 0 bases, with 9 bases left between them. The CDR3 DNA is TGTGCCAGCAGCTCACCGGGAACGAACACCGGGGAGCTGTTTTTT. Its translation is CASSSPGTNTGELFF.

This clonotype was detected a few times. The rearrangement joins TRBV28 to TRBJ2-7; D gene ambiguous. The germline V gene has CDR1 MDHEN and CDR2 SYDVKM. V dropped 8 bases and J dropped 2 bases, with 7 bases sitting between them. The length of the CDR3 is 11 residues. As DNA, the CDR3 is TGTGCCAGCCAACGGGCCTACGAGCAGTACTTC. It encodes CASQRAYEQYF.

The rearrangement uses TRBV2 and TRBJ1-5; D possibly corresponds to TRBD1 (5 bases). Germline-derived CDR1 and CDR2 are SNHLY and FYNNEI. The V and J ends lost 6 bases and 7 bases respectively, with 16 bases between them. The CDR3 covers 14 residues. CDR3: CASRQTTQGQPQHF. As DNA, the CDR3 is TGTGCCAGCAGGCAGACGACTCAGGGCCAGCCCCAGCATTTT.

The V gene is TRBV5-6, the J gene TRBJ2-3; 7 bases align to TRBD1. From germline, CDR1 is SGHDT and CDR2 YYEEEE. V shed 4 bases and J 2 bases; nucleotides not matched to a gene: 7. The CDR3 covers 15 residues. Here the CDR3 reads CASSPGQDLTDTQYF. Written as DNA, the CDR3 is TGTGCCAGCAGCCCAGGACAGGATCTCACAGATACGCAGTATTTT.

J is TRBJ2-7 and V is TRBV2; no reliable D call. Germline lookup yields CDR1 SNHLY and CDR2 FYNNEI. Between the trimmed V and J ends, which lost 6 bases and 0 bases, there was a span of 9 bases. This CDR3 comprises 13 residues. Here the CDR3 DNA reads TGTGCCAGCAGGGACCCCACCTCCTACGAGCAGTACTTC. It specifies CASRDPTSYEQYF.